Below are 28 T cell receptor beta chains sequenced from a single sample in a study of PD-1 blockade in mismatch repair-deficient tumors. Some clones are missing from TCRdb's copy, which holds only in-frame ones; the method was immunoSEQ multiplex PCR. This table has roughly 80,000 clones, 65% to 85% appearing once. Source: peripheral blood, taken 12 weeks after starting pembrolizumab. These receptors were collected from an adult with mismatch repair-deficient cancer.

This rearrangement joins TRBV7-9 to TRBJ2-7, with a tentative D call TRBD1 (6 bases). From germline, CDR1 is SEHNR and CDR2 FQNEAQ (reference sequence). CDR3 size: 15 residues. V lost 5 bases and J lost 0, with 14 bases in between. The CDR3 loop is CASSHTGLISYEQYF. The CDR3 region has the DNA TGTGCCAGCAGCCACACAGGGCTAATCTCCTACGAGCAGTACTTC.

There are many counts of this clone. The genes are TRBV2 and TRBJ1-2, with 9 bases aligning to TRBD1. Per the germline V gene, CDR1 is SNHLY and CDR2 is FYNNEI. V lost 6 bases to trimming and J lost 2 bases; unmatched junction nucleotides: 4. The CDR3 covers 14 residues. CDR3 bases: TGTGCCAGCAGCGCCGGGACAGGGAACTATGGCTACACCTTC. It specifies CASSAGTGNYGYTF.

The J gene is TRBJ1-2, the V gene TRBV27; D is perhaps TRBD1 (5 bases). Germline CDR1 and CDR2: MNHEY and SMNVEV (reference sequence). With 0 bases removed from V and 5 bases from J, the gap between germline ends came to 10 bases. This CDR3 spans 14 amino acids. This chain's CDR3 is CASSLSGQGYGYTF. The CDR3 DNA reads TGTGCCAGCAGTTTATCGGGGCAGGGATATGGCTACACCTTC.

V is TRBV5-4 and J is TRBJ2-7; 13 bases match TRBD2. V lost 5 bases and J lost 2; bases outside the gene matches: 7. The germline V gene encodes CDR1 SGHNT and CDR2 YYREEE (reference sequence). The CDR3 sequence is 16 residues long. This CDR3 reads CASSRPGLAGTYEQYF. DNA for the CDR3: TGTGCCAGCAGTCGACCGGGACTAGCGGGAACCTACGAGCAGTACTTC.

This rearrangement joins TRBV19 to TRBJ1-5, with TRBD1 matching 9 bases. This CDR3 contains 14 residues. Germline loops: CDR1 LNHDA, CDR2 SQIVND (reference sequence). V lost 4 bases and J lost 5; bases outside the gene matches: 3. The CDR3 nucleotides are TGTGCCAGTAGTAGAGGGACAGGGCATCAGCCCCAGCATTTT. Translation: CASSRGTGHQPQHF.

This clone was observed many times. The gene calls are TRBV6-5 and TRBJ2-5; D is unresolved. The germline V gene has CDR1 MNHEY and CDR2 SVGAGI. This CDR3 is 12 amino acids long. Trimming removed 4 bases at V and 7 bases at J, with 10 bases between. DNA for the CDR3: TGTGCCAGCAGTTCGGGTTTGGGGACCCAGTACTTC. Encoded protein: CASSSGLGTQYF.

The chain employs TRBV6-5 and TRBJ2-7, with 7 bases that match TRBD1. This CDR3 is 15 amino acids long. The J segment lost 3 bases and the V segment lost 0 bases, leaving 5 bases of the junction unmatched. Germline-derived CDR1 and CDR2 are MNHEY and SVGAGI. The CDR3 protein is CASSYSRQGNYEQYF. The CDR3 DNA reads as TGTGCCAGCAGTTACTCCCGACAGGGAAACTACGAGCAGTACTTC.

CDR3 region: CASSKVGDLPAHTEAFF. The DNA of the CDR3 is TGTGCCAGCAGCAAAGTGGGGGACCTCCCGGCCCACACTGAAGCTTTCTTT. V and J are TRBV21-1 and TRBJ1-1. TRBV21-1 is annotated as a pseudogene. The CDR3 loop spans 17 amino acids.

V usage is TRBV18 and J usage is TRBJ2-1, with 16 positions matching TRBD2. The CDR3 is made up of 15 amino acids. With V trimmed by 2 bases and J by 10 bases, 2 bases remained unmatched. The germline V gene has CDR1 KGHSH and CDR2 LQKENI. CDR3 loop: CASSPGTSGRVEQFF. The CDR3 DNA follows: TGTGCCAGCTCACCAGGGACTAGCGGGAGGGTCGAGCAGTTCTTC. The entire variable domain, with the rest obtained from reference TRBV18 and TRBJ2-1, is as follows: NAGVMQNPRHLVRRRGQEARLRCSPMKGHSHVYWYRQLPEEGLKFMVYLQKENIIDESGMPKERFSAEFPKEGPSILRIQQVVRGDSAAYFCASSPGTSGRVEQFFGPGTRLTVL.

V gene TRBV6-1 combines with J gene TRBJ1-1; a possible D gene is TRBD1 (5 bases). The germline V and J ends were trimmed by 3 bases and 2 bases, with 13 bases remaining between them. CDR3 length: 15 residues. CDR1 is MNHNS and CDR2 is SASEGT in the germline V gene. CDR3 nucleotide sequence: TGTGCCAGCAGTGATACGGCTGGGGCCAACACTGAAGCTTTCTTT. Protein product: CASSDTAGANTEAFF.

The chain employs TRBV29-1 and TRBJ1-2; 7 bases fit TRBD1. The ends lost 6 bases at V and 1 base at J; junction bases unmatched: 2. This CDR3 region has 12 residues. CDR1 SQVTM and CDR2 ANQGSEA come from the germline V gene. CDR3 nucleotides: TGCAGCGTCTCAGGGGGTAACTATGGCTACACCTTC. Amino acids: CSVSGGNYGYTF.

The chain links TRBV7-2 to TRBJ2-7; possibly TRBD1 for D (6 bases). With 1 base removed from V and 9 bases from J, the gap between germline ends came to 10 bases. Germline V gives CDR1 SGHTA, CDR2 FQGNSA. CDR3 length: 12 residues. The CDR3 region has the DNA TGTGCCAGCAGCTTAGAAACAGGGAGGCAGTACTTC. Protein: CASSLETGRQYF. Full variable domain (rest looked up from reference TRBV7-2 and TRBJ2-7): GAGVSQSPSNKVTEKGKDVELRCDPISGHTALYWYRQSLGQGLEFLIYFQGNSAPDKSGLPSDRFSAERTGGSVSTLTIQRTQQEDSAVYLCASSLETGRQYFGPGTRLTVT.

The chain employs TRBV7-6 and TRBJ2-1; D gene unclear. The V end lost 5 bases, the J end lost 6 bases, and 11 bases lay between the germline ends. Germline values: CDR1 SGHVS, CDR2 FNYEAQ. The CDR3 has 13 residues. This chain's CDR3 is CASSQKSVNEQFF. CDR3 coding DNA: TGTGCCAGCAGCCAGAAATCCGTCAATGAGCAGTTCTTC. Drawing the rest from reference TRBV7-6 and TRBJ2-1, the complete variable domain is GAGVSQSPRYKVTKRGQDVALRCDPISGHVSLYWYRQALGQGPEFLTYFNYEAQQDKSGLPNDRFSAERPEGSISTLTIQRTEQRDSAMYRCASSQKSVNEQFFGPGTRLTVL.

The CDR3 nucleotides read TGTGCCAGCAGTTCCTGGGACAAGAACACTGAAGCTTTCTTT. Translated, it gives CASSSWDKNTEAFF. The chain has TRBV27 and TRBJ1-1; D is perhaps TRBD1 (6 bases). Trimming stripped 4 bases from V and 1 base from J, with 10 bases between. CDR1 is MNHEY and CDR2 is SMNVEV in the germline V gene (reference sequence). The CDR3 extends over 14 amino acids.

V is TRBV28 and J is TRBJ2-1, with 8 bases that match TRBD2. This CDR3 has 14 amino acids. Looked up from germline, CDR1 is MDHEN and CDR2 is SYDVKM. Unmatched junction bases numbered 4, after V lost 5 bases and J lost 4 bases. This CDR3 reads CASSTSGAYNEQFF. Written as DNA, the CDR3 is TGTGCCAGCAGTACTAGCGGAGCTTACAATGAGCAGTTCTTC.

This clone was detected only a few times. V and J are TRBV19 and TRBJ2-2; 8 nucleotides line up with TRBD2. The V gene's germline CDR1 is LNHDA and CDR2 SQIVND (reference sequence). The V segment lost 0 bases and the J segment 5 bases; nucleotides outside the gene matches: 8. The CDR3 has 17 amino acids. CDR3 region: CASSIDPAGGGTGELFF. The CDR3 nucleotides read TGTGCCAGTAGTATAGATCCCGCCGGGGGGGGAACCGGGGAGCTGTTTTTT.

The J gene is TRBJ2-1, the V gene TRBV5-5, with 10 bases lining up with TRBD2. Germline loops: CDR1 SGHKS, CDR2 YYEKEE (reference sequence). After removal of 0 bases from V and 8 bases from J, the junction contained 5 bases not matched to a gene. The CDR3 spans 15 residues. For the CDR3, the DNA is TGTGCCAGCAGCTTGGAGAGCGGGAGGGCTCATGAGCAGTTCTTC. It specifies CASSLESGRAHEQFF.

The chain recombines TRBV11-2 with TRBJ1-1; possibly TRBD1 for D (5 bases). V dropped 5 bases and J dropped 2 bases, with 18 bases sitting between them. The CDR3 sequence is 16 residues long. Germline V gene data show CDR1 as SGHAT and CDR2 as FQNNGV. This CDR3 reads CASSRYTGRENTEAFF. The CDR3 DNA is TGTGCCAGCAGCCGTTATACCGGCAGGGAAAACACTGAAGCTTTCTTT. The entire variable domain, with the rest obtained from reference TRBV11-2 and TRBJ1-1, is as follows: EAGVAQSPRYKIIEKRQSVAFWCNPISGHATLYWYQQILGQGPKLLIQFQNNGVVDDSQLPKDRFSAERLKGVDSTLKIQPAKLEDSAVYLCASSRYTGRENTEAFFGQGTRLTVV.

CDR3 protein: CASMGVGSSYEQYF. The CDR3 region has the DNA TGTGCCAGCATGGGGGTGGGGAGCTCCTACGAGCAGTACTTC. This chain connects TRBV6-5 to TRBJ2-7; D possibly matches TRBD1 or TRBD2 (5 bases each). The CDR3 length is 14 residues. Deletions cut 7 bases from V and 0 bases from J, with 13 bases between. CDR1 MNHEY and CDR2 SVGAGI come from the germline V gene.

The CDR3 DNA sequence: TGCGCCAGCAGCCAAGTACAGCACGCGGGCTACACCTTC. Protein sequence: CASSQVQHAGYTF. The chain recombines TRBV4-1 with TRBJ1-2; D is ambiguous. Germline assignment: CDR1 MGHRA and CDR2 YSYEKL. The germline V and J ends were trimmed by 1 base and 8 bases, with 11 bases remaining between them. CDR3 length: 13 amino acids.

V is TRBV7-6 and J is TRBJ1-4, with 7 bases fitting TRBD1. In germline, CDR1 is SGHVS, CDR2 FNYEAQ. Germline trimming cut 5 bases from V and 8 bases from J; bases unmatched to any gene: 11. The CDR3 spans 15 residues. The CDR3 sequence: CASSLRQGVREKLFF. CDR3 nucleotide sequence: TGTGCCAGCAGCCTTCGACAGGGCGTTAGGGAAAAACTGTTTTTT.

This rearrangement joins TRBV11-3 to TRBJ2-1; D is perhaps TRBD2 (7 bases). The V and J ends lost 5 bases and 3 bases respectively, with 17 bases between them. The germline CDR1 and CDR2 sequences are SGHNT and YENEEA. This CDR3 region has 16 residues. CDR3 amino acids: CASSPPGGRYYNEQFF. The DNA of the CDR3 is TGTGCCAGCAGCCCCCCCGGGGGGCGTTACTACAATGAGCAGTTCTTC.

V and J are TRBV6-6 and TRBJ2-3; D gene unclear. V was shortened by 5 bases and J by 9 bases, with 12 bases between the two germline ends. Germline V gene data show CDR1 as MNHNY and CDR2 as SVGAGI (reference sequence). This CDR3 comprises 12 residues. The CDR3 reads CASSPDANTQYF. The CDR3 nucleotides are TGTGCCAGCAGTCCTGACGCAAACACGCAGTATTTT.

The rearrangement joins TRBV7-9 to TRBJ2-1, with 12 bases aligning to TRBD2. The germline V gene encodes CDR1 SEHNR and CDR2 FQNEAQ (reference sequence). V gave up 7 bases and J gave up 0 bases; unmatched junction bases: 7. This CDR3 contains 17 residues. The CDR3 sequence: CASNTGLAGSSYNEQFF. DNA of the CDR3: TGTGCCAGCAACACCGGACTAGCGGGAAGCTCCTACAATGAGCAGTTCTTC.

The chain links TRBV6-1 to TRBJ2-1; 12 positions agree with TRBD1. The CDR3 consists of 13 residues. Germline V gives CDR1 MNHNS, CDR2 SASEGT. V gave up 3 bases and J gave up 13 bases; unmatched junction bases: 4. As DNA, the CDR3 is TGTGCCAGCAGTGACCGGGACAGGGGGCATCAGTTCTTC. Translating gives CASSDRDRGHQFF.

The chain has TRBV7-9 and TRBJ2-1, with TRBD2 identical over 13 bases. Germline CDR1 is SEHNR and CDR2 is FQNEAQ (reference sequence). The CDR3 consists of 16 residues. V was pared by 3 bases and J by 7 bases, with 6 bases of the junction left unmatched. The CDR3 DNA sequence: TGTGCCAGCAGCTTCGGGACTAGCGGGATTGCAAATGAGCAGTTCTTC. Encoded protein: CASSFGTSGIANEQFF.

This sequence joins TRBV7-3 and TRBJ2-1; D perhaps matches TRBD1 (5 bases). Deletions cut 5 bases from V and 4 bases from J, with 9 bases between. CDR3 size: 13 residues. The V gene's germline CDR1 is SGHTA and CDR2 FQGTGA. The CDR3, as DNA: TGTGCCAGCAGCACTAACAGGTACAATGAGCAGTTCTTC. Translation gives CASSTNRYNEQFF.

The chain links TRBV27 to TRBJ2-1; TRBD2 aligns across 11 bases. V dropped 4 bases and J dropped 3; count of bases not matched to a gene: 8. CDR3 length: 17 residues. The germline V gene has CDR1 MNHEY and CDR2 SMNVEV (reference sequence). The CDR3 sequence: CASSSDSGTSGYNEQFF. CDR3 nucleotide sequence: TGTGCCAGCAGTTCCGACTCCGGGACTAGCGGCTACAATGAGCAGTTCTTC.